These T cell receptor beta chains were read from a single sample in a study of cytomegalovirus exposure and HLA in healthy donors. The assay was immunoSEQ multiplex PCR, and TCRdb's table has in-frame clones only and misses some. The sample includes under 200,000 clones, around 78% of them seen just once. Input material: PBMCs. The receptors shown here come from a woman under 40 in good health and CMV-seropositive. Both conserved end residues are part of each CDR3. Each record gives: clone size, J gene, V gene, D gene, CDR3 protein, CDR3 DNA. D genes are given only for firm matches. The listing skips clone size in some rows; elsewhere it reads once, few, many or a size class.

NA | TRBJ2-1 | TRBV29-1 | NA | CSVEERLRAGRTYNEQFF | TGCAGCGTTGAAGAGAGATTAAGGGCGGGGAGGACCTACAATGAGCAGTTCTTC
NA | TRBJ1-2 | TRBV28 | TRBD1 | CASSSPGTVYGYTF | TGTGCCAGCAGTTCCCCCGGGACAGTGTATGGCTACACCTTC
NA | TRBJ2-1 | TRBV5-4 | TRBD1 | CASSSRDRGDNEQFF | TGTGCCAGCAGCTCCCGGGACAGGGGGGACAATGAGCAGTTCTTC
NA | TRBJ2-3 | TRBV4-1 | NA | CASSQQQVITDTQYF | TGCGCCAGCAGCCAACAACAGGTGATCACAGATACGCAGTATTTT
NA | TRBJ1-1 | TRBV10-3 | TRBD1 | CAISGDRGTEAFF | TGTGCCATCAGTGGTGACAGGGGCACTGAAGCTTTCTTT
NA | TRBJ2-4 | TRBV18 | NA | CASLQGGGAKNIQYF | TGTGCCAGCCTCCAGGGAGGGGGAGCCAAAAACATTCAGTACTTC
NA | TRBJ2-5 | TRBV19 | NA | CASSPPGVWETQYF | TGTGCCAGTAGTCCCCCGGGAGTTTGGGAGACCCAGTACTTC
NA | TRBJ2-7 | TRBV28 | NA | CASSSLGEGVDHEQYF | TGTGCCAGCAGCTCCCTAGGAGAGGGAGTAGACCACGAGCAGTACTTC
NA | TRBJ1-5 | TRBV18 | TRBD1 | CASSFDRVQPQHF | TGTGCCAGCTCGTTTGACAGGGTTCAGCCCCAGCATTTT
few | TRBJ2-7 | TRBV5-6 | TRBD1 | CASSLPGTGSYEQYF | TGTGCCAGCAGCCTCCCCGGGACAGGGTCCTACGAGCAGTACTTC
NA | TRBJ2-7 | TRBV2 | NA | CASSESRQQGEQYF | TGTGCCAGCAGTGAATCTAGACAGCAGGGCGAGCAGTACTTC
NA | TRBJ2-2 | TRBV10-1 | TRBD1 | CATTTGVTGELFF | TGCGCCACCACGACAGGGGTCACCGGGGAGCTGTTTTTT
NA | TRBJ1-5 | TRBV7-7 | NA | CASSPPQGTLDNQPQHF | TGTGCCAGCAGCCCACCCCAGGGGACGCTTGACAATCAGCCCCAGCATTTT
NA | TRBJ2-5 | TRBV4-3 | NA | CASSQDGRETQYF | TGCGCCAGCAGCCAAGATGGGCGAGAGACCCAGTACTTC
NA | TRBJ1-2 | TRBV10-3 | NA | CAISEGADYGYTF | TGTGCCATCAGTGAGGGGGCAGACTATGGCTACACCTTC
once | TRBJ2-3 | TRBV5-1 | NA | CASSLRGSTAQNTQYF | TGCGCCAGCAGCTTGAGGGGGTCCACCGCACAAAATACGCAGTATTTT
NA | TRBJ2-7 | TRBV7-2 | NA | CASSSSLGPYEQYF | TGTGCCAGCAGCTCTTCACTAGGTCCCTACGAGCAGTACTTC
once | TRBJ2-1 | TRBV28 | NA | CASFVSLRGSYNEQFF | TGTGCCAGCTTTGTCAGTCTACGGGGCTCCTACAATGAGCAGTTCTTC
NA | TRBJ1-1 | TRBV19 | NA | CASSMFGTEAFF | TGTGCCAGTAGTATGTTCGGGACTGAAGCTTTCTTT
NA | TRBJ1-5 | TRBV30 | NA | CAWSAGRDQPQHF | TGTGCCTGGAGTGCAGGGAGGGATCAGCCCCAGCATTTT